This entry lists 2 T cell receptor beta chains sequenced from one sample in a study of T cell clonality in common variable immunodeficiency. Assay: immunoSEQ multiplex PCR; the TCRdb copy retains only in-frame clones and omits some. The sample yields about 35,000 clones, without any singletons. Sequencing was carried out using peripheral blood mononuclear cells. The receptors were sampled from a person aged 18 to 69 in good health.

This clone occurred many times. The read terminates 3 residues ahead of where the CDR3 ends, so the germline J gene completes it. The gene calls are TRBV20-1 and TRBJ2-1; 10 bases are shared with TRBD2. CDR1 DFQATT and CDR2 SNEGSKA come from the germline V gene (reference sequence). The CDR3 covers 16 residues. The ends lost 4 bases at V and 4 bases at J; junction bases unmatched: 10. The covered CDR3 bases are TGCAGTGCTAAGGTTCTAGCGGGAGCCAATTACAATGAG. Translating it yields CSAKVLAGANYNE. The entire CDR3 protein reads CSAKVLAGANYNEQFF.

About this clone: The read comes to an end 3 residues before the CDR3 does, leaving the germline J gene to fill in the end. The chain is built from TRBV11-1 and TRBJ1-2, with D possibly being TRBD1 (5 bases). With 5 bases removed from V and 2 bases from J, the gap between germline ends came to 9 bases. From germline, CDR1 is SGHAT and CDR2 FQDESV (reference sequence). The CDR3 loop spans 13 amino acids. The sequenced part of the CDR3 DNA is TGTGCCAGCAGCCTGTCAGGGAACTATGGC. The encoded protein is CASSLSGNYG. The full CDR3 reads CASSLSGNYGYTF.